This T cell receptor beta chain appears in the sequencing data of a study of cytomegalovirus exposure and HLA in healthy donors. In the PCR, 60 Vbeta and 13 Jbeta primers were used. The table came from immunoSEQ multiplex PCR; TCRdb's copy has only in-frame clones and leaves some out. The data contain 100,000 to 120,000 clones, around 82% of them singletons. Trimming removed 0 bases from V and 7 bases from J, with 13 bases in between. The CDR3 has 15 residues. Germline V lookup: CDR1 SGHTA, CDR2 FQGTGA. The clonotype originates from a woman between 25 and 40 years old in good health and CMV-seropositive. The V gene is TRBV7-3, the J gene TRBJ2-1, with D possibly TRBD2 on 6 matching bases. Sequenced: PBMCs. CDR3 bases: TGTGCCAGCAGCTTAACGGGACTGGCAAATAATGAGCAGTTCTTC. It is translated as CASSLTGLANNEQFF.